A selection of T cell receptor beta chains follows, all from one sample in a study of vaccination and CD4 T cells after COVID-19. TCRdb processed the PCR reads anew with MiXCR; each CDR3 protein has one entry. The sample contains about 9,100 distinct CDR3 sequences, under 50% of which appear only once. The antigens of these receptors remain unknown. Sequencing input: CD4+ T cells from blood, cultured in vitro. These receptors originate from a human donor in good health. The CDR3 runs from the conserved cysteine through the conserved F or W. A D gene is named only where the DNA matches it firmly. Not all rows give a size; the values are once, few, many and, for expanded clones, a class.

size: .
J: TRBJ2-1
V: TRBV19
D: .
CDR3: CASTKGRYNEQFF
DNA: TGTGCCAGTACCAAAGGTAGATACAATGAGCAGTTCTTC

size: .
J: TRBJ2-5
V: TRBV30
D: TRBD2
CDR3: CAWSPAGEETQYF
DNA: TGTGCCTGGAGTCCAGCGGGAGAGGAGACCCAGTACTTC

size: few
J: TRBJ2-7
V: TRBV7-9
D: .
CDR3: CASSSYSPRIYEQYF
DNA: TGTGCCAGCAGCTCCTACTCGCCGAGGATCTACGAGCAGTACTTC

size: few
J: TRBJ1-1
V: TRBV27
D: .
CDR3: CASSLSPRVTEAFF
DNA: TGTGCCAGCAGTTTATCCCCCCGGGTCACTGAAGCTTTCTTT

size: .
J: TRBJ2-2
V: TRBV5-1
D: .
CDR3: CASSQQQETGELFF
DNA: TGCGCCAGCAGCCAACAACAGGAGACCGGGGAGCTGTTTTTT

size: few
J: TRBJ2-7
V: TRBV7-8
D: .
CDR3: CASRGALPYEQYF
DNA: TGTGCCAGCAGGGGAGCACTGCCCTACGAGCAGTACTTC

size: .
J: TRBJ2-1
V: TRBV6-2/TRBV6-3
D: TRBD2
CDR3: CASSSSGRPYNEQFF
DNA: TGTGCCAGCAGTTCTAGCGGGAGACCCTACAATGAGCAGTTCTTC

size: few
J: TRBJ2-7
V: TRBV6-1
D: TRBD2
CDR3: CASTILLAGDYEQYF
DNA: TGTGCCAGCACGATATTACTAGCGGGAGACTACGAGCAGTACTTC

size: .
J: TRBJ2-7
V: TRBV27
D: TRBD2
CDR3: CASSSLAGVPEQYF
DNA: TGTGCCAGCAGTTCCCTAGCGGGAGTACCCGAGCAGTACTTC

size: .
J: TRBJ2-1
V: TRBV7-9
D: TRBD2
CDR3: CASSSSTGGIGEQFF
DNA: TGTGCCAGCAGCTCGTCTACGGGAGGAATTGGTGAGCAGTTCTTC

size: few
J: TRBJ2-7
V: TRBV10-3
D: TRBD2
CDR3: CAITPGTSGRAGYEQYF
DNA: TGTGCCATCACCCCCGGGACTAGCGGGAGGGCCGGGTACGAGCAGTACTTC

size: few
J: TRBJ2-7
V: TRBV5-4
D: .
CDR3: CASSLVQGEQYF
DNA: TGTGCCAGCAGCTTGGTCCAGGGCGAGCAGTACTTC

size: few
J: TRBJ1-2
V: TRBV30
D: .
CDR3: CAWSVERRGYTF
DNA: TGTGCCTGGAGTGTCGAGCGGCGGGGCTACACCTTC

size: .
J: TRBJ2-7
V: TRBV5-1
D: .
CDR3: CASSFGAPYEQYF
DNA: TGCGCCAGCAGCTTTGGGGCCCCCTACGAGCAGTACTTC